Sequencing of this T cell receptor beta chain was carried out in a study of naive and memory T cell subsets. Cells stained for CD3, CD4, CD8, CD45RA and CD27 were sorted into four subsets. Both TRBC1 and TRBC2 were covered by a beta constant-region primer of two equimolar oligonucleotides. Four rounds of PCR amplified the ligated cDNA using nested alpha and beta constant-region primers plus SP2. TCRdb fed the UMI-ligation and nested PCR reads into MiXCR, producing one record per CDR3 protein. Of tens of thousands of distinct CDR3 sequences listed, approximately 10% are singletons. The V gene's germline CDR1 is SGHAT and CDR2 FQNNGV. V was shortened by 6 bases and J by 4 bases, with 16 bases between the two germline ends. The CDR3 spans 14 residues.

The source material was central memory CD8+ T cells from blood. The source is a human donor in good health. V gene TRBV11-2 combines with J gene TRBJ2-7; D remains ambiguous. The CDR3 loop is CASSSSLRPYEQYF. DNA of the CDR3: TGTGCCAGCAGTTCTTCACTCAGACCATACGAGCAGTACTTC. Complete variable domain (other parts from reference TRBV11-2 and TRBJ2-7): EAGVAQSPRYKIIEKRQSVAFWCNPISGHATLYWYQQILGQGPKLLIQFQNNGVVDDSQLPKDRFSAERLKGVDSTLKIQPAKLEDSAVYLCASSSSLRPYEQYFGPGTRLTVT.